This T cell receptor (beta chain) was observed in a study of T-cell reconstitution after alpha-beta-depleted transplantation in children. Library preparation (for TCRbeta) was performed with unique molecular identifiers. Via MiXCR, TCRdb re-called the PCR reads, giving one row per CDR3 protein. The table lists about 540,000 distinct CDR3 sequences, around 20% of them singletons, with less than 4% in the top ten. This clonotype has a handful of counts. Germline V gene lookup returns CDR1 MGHRA and CDR2 YSYEKL. The CDR3 totals 18 residues. V lost 0 bases to trimming and J lost 6 bases, with 20 bases between them.

Source: PBMCs from the stem cell graft donor, taken from the stem cell graft. The sequence was collected from a human donor who donated a stem cell graft to a child with acute lymphoblastic leukemia. This chain links TRBV4-1 with TRBJ1-4, with D uncertain. CDR3 DNA: TGCGCCAGCAGCCAAGAGGGGTTGACGTGGGGTGAAGATGAAAAACTGTTTTTT. Encoded protein: CASSQEGLTWGEDEKLFF.